This T cell receptor beta chain was recorded in a study of OX40 agonist ivuxolimab in advanced cancers. Overall study context: Two patients with cutaneous melanoma and one with hepatocellular carcinoma, three in total, showed partial responses.

The table came from immunoSEQ multiplex PCR; TCRdb's copy has only in-frame clones and leaves some out. The table shows some 82,000 clones, with around 94% occurring only once. The ends were cut back, 4 bases at V and 2 bases at J, with 18 bases in the middle. The length of the CDR3 is 17 residues. Germline loops: CDR1 LGHNA, CDR2 YNFKEQ. The source was CD4+ or CD8+ T cells sorted from blood, collected in a trial of the OX40 agonist ivuxolimab. This TCR derives from an adult with an advanced solid tumor such as melanoma, head and neck, liver or kidney cancer. The rearrangement uses TRBV4-2 and TRBJ2-1; no reliable D call. The CDR3 DNA sequence: TGTGCCAGCAGCCGATCTTTGAGTCGAACTACCTACAATGAGCAGTTCTTC. Translating it yields CASSRSLSRTTYNEQFF.